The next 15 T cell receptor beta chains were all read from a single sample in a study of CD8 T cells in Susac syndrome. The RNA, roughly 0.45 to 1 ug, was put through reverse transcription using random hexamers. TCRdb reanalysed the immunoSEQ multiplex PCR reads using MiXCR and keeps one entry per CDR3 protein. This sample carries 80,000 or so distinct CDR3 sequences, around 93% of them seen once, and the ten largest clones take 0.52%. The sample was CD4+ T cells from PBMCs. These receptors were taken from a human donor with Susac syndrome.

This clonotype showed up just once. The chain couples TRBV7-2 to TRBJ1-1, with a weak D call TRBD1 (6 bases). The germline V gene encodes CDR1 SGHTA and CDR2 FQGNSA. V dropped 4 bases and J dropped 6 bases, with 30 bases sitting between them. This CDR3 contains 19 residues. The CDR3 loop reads CASSSQGSRVFFVRAEAFF. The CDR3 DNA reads TGTGCCAGCAGCTCACAGGGTTCCCGTGTGTTTTTCGTTAGGGCTGAAGCTTTCTTT.

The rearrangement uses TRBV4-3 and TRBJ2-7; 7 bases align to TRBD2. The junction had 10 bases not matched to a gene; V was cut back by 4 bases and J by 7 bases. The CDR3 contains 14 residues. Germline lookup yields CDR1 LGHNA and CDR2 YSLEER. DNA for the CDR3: TGCGCCAGCAGCCCTCAGGCGGGAGCTCGGGAGCAGTACTTC. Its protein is CASSPQAGAREQYF.

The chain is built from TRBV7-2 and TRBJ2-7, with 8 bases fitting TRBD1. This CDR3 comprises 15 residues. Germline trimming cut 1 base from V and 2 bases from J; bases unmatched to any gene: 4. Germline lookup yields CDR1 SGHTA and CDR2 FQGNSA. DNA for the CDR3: TGTGCCAGCAGCTTAGGCAGGGGGCGCACCTACGAGCAGTACTTC. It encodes CASSLGRGRTYEQYF. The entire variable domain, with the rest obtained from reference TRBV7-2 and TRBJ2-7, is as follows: GAGVSQSPSNKVTEKGKDVELRCDPISGHTALYWYRQSLGQGLEFLIYFQGNSAPDKSGLPSDRFSAERTGGSVSTLTIQRTQQEDSAVYLCASSLGRGRTYEQYFGPGTRLTVT.

CDR3 sequence: CASSSREPNEQFF. The CDR3 DNA follows: TGTGCCAGCAGTTCACGGGAACCCAATGAGCAGTTCTTC. The chain uses TRBV2 and TRBJ2-1, with TRBD2 as a possible D gene (5 bases). V lost 5 bases and J lost 6, with 11 bases in between. This CDR3 has 13 amino acids. The germline V gene encodes CDR1 SNHLY and CDR2 FYNNEI.

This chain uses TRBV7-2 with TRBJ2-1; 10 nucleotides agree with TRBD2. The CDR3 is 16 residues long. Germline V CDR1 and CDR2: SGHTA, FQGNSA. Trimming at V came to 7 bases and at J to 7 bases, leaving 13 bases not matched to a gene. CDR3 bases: TGTGCCAGCACTCCTGGCAGCGGGAGGGGAGGGAATGAGCAGTTCTTC. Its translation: CASTPGSGRGGNEQFF.

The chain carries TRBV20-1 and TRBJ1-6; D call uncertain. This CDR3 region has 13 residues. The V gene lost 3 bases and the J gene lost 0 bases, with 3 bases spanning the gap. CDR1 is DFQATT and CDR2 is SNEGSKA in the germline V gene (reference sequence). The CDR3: CSASGSYNSPLHF. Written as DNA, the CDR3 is TGCAGTGCTAGCGGCTCCTATAATTCACCCCTCCACTTT.

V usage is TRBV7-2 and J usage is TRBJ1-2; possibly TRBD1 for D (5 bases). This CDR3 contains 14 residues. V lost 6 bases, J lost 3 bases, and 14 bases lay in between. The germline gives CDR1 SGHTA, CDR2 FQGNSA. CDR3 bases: TGTGCCAGCAGTCCCTCCGGGACCCACTATGGCTACACCTTC. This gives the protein CASSPSGTHYGYTF.

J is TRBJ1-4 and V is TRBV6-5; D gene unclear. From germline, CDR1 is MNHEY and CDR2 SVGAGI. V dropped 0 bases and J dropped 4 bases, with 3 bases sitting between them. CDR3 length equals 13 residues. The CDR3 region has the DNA TGTGCCAGCAGTTACTCGCATAATGAAAAACTGTTTTTT. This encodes CASSYSHNEKLFF.

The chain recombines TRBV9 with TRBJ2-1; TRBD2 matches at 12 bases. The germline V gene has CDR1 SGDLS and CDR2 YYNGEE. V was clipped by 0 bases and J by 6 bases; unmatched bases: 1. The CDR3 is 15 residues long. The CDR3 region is CASSVASGRANEQFF. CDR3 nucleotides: TGTGCCAGCAGCGTAGCTAGCGGGAGGGCCAATGAGCAGTTCTTC.

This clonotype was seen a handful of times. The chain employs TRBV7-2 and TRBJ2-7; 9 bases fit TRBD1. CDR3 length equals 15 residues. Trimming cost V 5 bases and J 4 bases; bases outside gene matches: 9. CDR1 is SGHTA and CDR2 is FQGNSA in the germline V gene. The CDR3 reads CASSMGTGPRYEQYF. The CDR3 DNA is TGTGCCAGCAGCATGGGGACAGGGCCCCGGTACGAGCAGTACTTC.

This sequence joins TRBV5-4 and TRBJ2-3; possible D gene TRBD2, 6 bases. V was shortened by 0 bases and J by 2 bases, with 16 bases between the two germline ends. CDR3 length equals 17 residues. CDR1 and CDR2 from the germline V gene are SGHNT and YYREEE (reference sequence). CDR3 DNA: TGTGCCAGCAGCTTGGAGGCCAGCGGGTCTATCACAGATACGCAGTATTTT. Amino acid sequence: CASSLEASGSITDTQYF. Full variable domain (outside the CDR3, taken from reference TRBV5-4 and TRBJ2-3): ETGVTQSPTHLIKTRGQQVTLRCSSQSGHNTVSWYQQALGQGPQFIFQYYREEENGRGNFPPRFSGLQFPNYSSELNVNALELDDSALYLCASSLEASGSITDTQYFGPGTRLTVL.

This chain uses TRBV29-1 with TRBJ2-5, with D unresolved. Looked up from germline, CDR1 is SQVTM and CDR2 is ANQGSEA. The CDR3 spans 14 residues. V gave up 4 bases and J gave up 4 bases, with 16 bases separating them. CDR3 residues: CSVAPLVVGETQYF. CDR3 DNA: TGCAGCGTTGCGCCCCTGGTGGTGGGAGAGACCCAGTACTTC.

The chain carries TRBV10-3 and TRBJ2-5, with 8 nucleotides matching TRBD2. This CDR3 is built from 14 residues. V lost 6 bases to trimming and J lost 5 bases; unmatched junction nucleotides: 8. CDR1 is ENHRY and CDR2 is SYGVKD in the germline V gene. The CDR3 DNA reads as TGTGCCATCAGAAGAGCGGGGGACGGGGAGACCCAGTACTTC. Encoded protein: CAIRRAGDGETQYF.

CDR3 loop: CASCSQKTIEQYF. The DNA of the CDR3 is TGTGCCAGCTGCTCACAGAAAACTATCGAGCAGTACTTC. This chain uses TRBV7-2 with TRBJ2-7; D remains ambiguous. Germline V gives CDR1 SGHTA, CDR2 FQGNSA. V was trimmed by 8 bases and J by 6 bases, leaving 17 bases between them. CDR3 length: 13 residues.

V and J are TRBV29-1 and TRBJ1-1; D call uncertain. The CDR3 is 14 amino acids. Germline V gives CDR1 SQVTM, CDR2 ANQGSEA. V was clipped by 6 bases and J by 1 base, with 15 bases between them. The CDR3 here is CSVTSTLRNTEAFF. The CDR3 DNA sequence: TGCAGCGTAACCTCAACCCTCAGGAACACTGAAGCTTTCTTT.